This passage covers 19 T cell receptor beta chains from one sample sequenced in a study of human T cells and chemical hapten exposure (dated by TCRdb to the early 2020s). Library creation used RACE. TCRdb records NextSeq 500 as the sequencer. Starting from the raw public reads, TCRdb applied fastp trimming at Q25, assembled clones with MiXCR and retained in-frame beta chains. Every entry covers one CDR3 protein and lists the most common genes and DNA from its rows. This sample holds approximately 400,000 distinct CDR3 sequences; more than 4.5% were observed only once. The ten largest clones add up to around 2.3% of the sample. The time point label on this specimen signifies: patch test 1, 2 weeks after DPC sensitization. Explained via the paper, the treatment or condition label denotes: therapeutic diphenylcyclopropenone sensitization with weekly scalp DPC. Sequences were derived from whole blood, sampled in connection with sensitization to the hapten diphenylcyclopropenone (DPC). Receptors were obtained from a woman in her forties or fifties with alopecia areata. Some clones in this sample may be carry-over from other donors' samples.

This clonotype was counted at least ten times. This rearrangement joins TRBV5-1 to TRBJ1-4; weak D call: TRBD1 (6 bases). The length of the CDR3 is 15 residues. Trimming stripped 1 base from V and 4 bases from J, with 11 bases between. Germline CDR1 SGHRS, CDR2 YFSETQ. The DNA for the CDR3 is TGCGCCAGCAGCTTGAATGGGGGCATTAATGAAAAACTGTTTTTT. Translated: CASSLNGGINEKLFF.

The J gene is TRBJ2-6, the V gene TRBV24-1, with D hard to call. V shed 3 bases and J shed 2 bases, with 16 bases lying between them. CDR3 size: 18 residues. From germline, CDR1 is KGHDR and CDR2 SFDVKD. CDR3 nucleotides: TGTGCCACCAGTGATCCGATAATAGGCCCCACTGGGGCCAACGTCCTGACTTTC. Protein sequence: CATSDPIIGPTGANVLTF.

V usage is TRBV2 and J usage is TRBJ2-2; no reliable D call. CDR3 length: 13 residues. The germline V gene encodes CDR1 SNHLY and CDR2 FYNNEI. Trimming took off 4 bases at V and 6 bases at J, with 9 bases between the two ends. In DNA, the CDR3 is TGTGCCAGCAGTGTACTACCGGCCGGGGAGCTGTTTTTT. It yields the protein CASSVLPAGELFF.

This clonotype was picked up a small number of times. The V gene is TRBV28, the J gene TRBJ2-1; D may be TRBD1 (6 bases). This CDR3 has 14 residues. Germline CDR1 reads MDHEN; CDR2 reads SYDVKM. The V end lost 8 bases, the J end lost 3 bases, and 14 bases lay between the germline ends. Written as DNA, the CDR3 is TGTGCCAGCCTCCCACAGGGTAACTACAATGAGCAGTTCTTC. This gives the protein CASLPQGNYNEQFF.

This clonotype was counted many times. This chain connects TRBV12-3 or TRBV12-4 to TRBJ1-6; no firm D call. Between the trimmed V and J ends, which lost 3 bases and 0 bases, there was a span of 15 bases. CDR3 size: 18 residues. CDR3 loop: CASSLWHLFSSYNSPLHF. The CDR3 DNA reads as TGTGCCAGCAGTTTGTGGCATCTTTTTAGCTCCTATAATTCACCCCTCCACTTT.

Many counts were recorded for this clonotype. The chain uses TRBV20-1 and TRBJ1-5, with D unclear. The CDR3 spans 14 residues. CDR1 is DFQATT, CDR2 SNEGSKA, per germline (reference sequence). CDR3 amino acids: CTRLLGAGPQPQHF. CDR3 sequence (DNA): TGCACCCGGTTGCTCGGCGCGGGCCCCCAGCCCCAGCATTTT.

This clonotype was detected only a few times. The chain links TRBV12-3 or TRBV12-4 to TRBJ2-3, with 10 bases that match TRBD2. The CDR3 has 16 amino acids. The V gene end was trimmed by 2 bases and the J gene end by 4 bases; junction bases not matched to a gene: 6. The CDR3 protein is CASSLIPSGRPDTQYF. In DNA, the CDR3 is TGTGCCAGCAGTTTAATTCCTAGCGGGAGACCAGATACGCAGTATTTT.

This clonotype was picked up many times. The chain employs TRBV29-1 and TRBJ1-2, with D unresolved. Trimming took off 0 bases at V and 4 bases at J, with 15 bases between the two ends. Germline V gene sequence: CDR1 SQVTM, CDR2 ANQGSEA. CDR3 length equals 15 residues. CDR3 nucleotides: TGCAGCGTTGAAGATCTTAAGGGATCGGTCTATGGCTACACCTTC. It is translated as CSVEDLKGSVYGYTF. The full variable domain, its missing parts supplied by reference TRBV29-1 and TRBJ1-2, is SAVISQKPSRDICQRGTSLTIQCQVDSQVTMMFWYRQQPGQSLTLIATANQGSEATYESGFVIDKFPISRPNLTFSTLTVSNMSPEDSSIYLCSVEDLKGSVYGYTFGSGTRLTVV.

This clonotype was found a few times. V usage is TRBV30 and J usage is TRBJ2-3; 15 bases agree with TRBD2. The V gene end was trimmed by 2 bases and the J gene end by 6 bases; junction bases not matched to a gene: 9. This CDR3 is 17 amino acids long. Germline V gene lookup returns CDR1 GTSNPN and CDR2 SVGIG (reference sequence). Here the CDR3 DNA reads TGTGCCTGGAGTCCGACGGGACTAGCGGGAGGATGGGATACGCAGTATTTT. Protein product: CAWSPTGLAGGWDTQYF.

The V call is TRBV3-1, the J call TRBJ1-1, with TRBD1 as a possible D gene (5 bases). Trimming shortened V by 2 bases and J by 4 bases, and 11 bases separated the two germline ends. Germline-derived CDR1 and CDR2 are LGHDT and YNNKEL (reference sequence). The CDR3 extends over 14 amino acids. The CDR3 DNA reads TGTGCCAGCAGCCAATCCAAGGGGTGCACTGAAGCTTTCTTT. Its translation is CASSQSKGCTEAFF.

The chain employs TRBV12-3 or TRBV12-4 and TRBJ1-1; possibly TRBD1 for D (5 bases). This CDR3 spans 15 amino acids. Trimming pared 2 bases from V and 4 bases from J, leaving 14 bases between. The CDR3 loop reads CASSLTDTPSTEAFF. The CDR3 nucleotides are TGTGCCAGCAGTTTAACGGACACCCCGAGCACTGAAGCTTTCTTT.

At least ten counts were recorded for this clonotype. The chain combines TRBV9 with TRBJ2-7, with a weak D call TRBD1 (7 bases). The V end lost 0 bases, the J end lost 3 bases, and 10 bases lay between the germline ends. The CDR3 covers 14 residues. Germline V gene lookup returns CDR1 SGDLS and CDR2 YYNGEE. The CDR3 sequence: CASSVGGDSYEQYF. CDR3 DNA: TGTGCCAGCAGCGTAGGCGGGGACAGCTACGAGCAGTACTTC.

This clonotype was picked up many times. The chain has TRBV7-8 and TRBJ1-1, with a tentative D call TRBD1 (6 bases). The CDR3 length is 12 residues. Germline CDR1 is SGHVS and CDR2 is FQNEAQ. V was shortened by 5 bases and J by 7 bases, with 11 bases between the two germline ends. CDR3 loop: CASSEGTLEAFF. In DNA, the CDR3 is TGTGCCAGCAGCGAAGGGACACTTGAAGCTTTCTTT.

This clonotype was seen at least ten times. The rearrangement uses TRBV20-1 and TRBJ1-6; 7 nucleotides line up with TRBD1. The CDR3 loop spans 15 amino acids. V trimming: 6 bases; J trimming: 0 bases; junction bases outside the gene matches: 5. Per germline, CDR1 DFQATT and CDR2 SNEGSKA (reference sequence). This CDR3 is CSASYRGSYNSPLHF. In nucleotides, the CDR3 is TGCAGTGCGAGCTACAGGGGCTCCTATAATTCACCCCTCCACTTT.

This clonotype occurred a few times. The chain uses TRBV20-1 and TRBJ2-1; D is perhaps TRBD2 (7 bases). Germline CDR1 DFQATT, CDR2 SNEGSKA (reference sequence). Trimming left V 0 bases short and J 8 bases short, with 17 bases between. The CDR3 runs 15 residues. In DNA, the CDR3 is TGCAGTGCTAGAGAAGTGGGGGGGGCCAGGGATGAGCAGTTCTTC. Protein product: CSAREVGGARDEQFF.

This clonotype was counted only a few times. The chain has TRBV5-5 and TRBJ1-5; 7 bases are a match to TRBD1. Germline-derived CDR1 and CDR2 are SGHKS and YYEKEE (reference sequence). V shed 3 bases and J 3 bases; nucleotides not matched to a gene: 18. The CDR3 is 19 amino acids. The CDR3 nucleotides are TGTGCCAGCAGCTCTGATAGCGACAGGGCCTTAAGAACCAATCAGCCCCAGCATTTT. This codes for CASSSDSDRALRTNQPQHF.

This clonotype was recorded many times. This rearrangement joins TRBV4-2 to TRBJ1-3; tentative D call: TRBD1 (6 bases). The CDR3 consists of 16 residues. Trimming took 3 bases from V and 1 from J, leaving 13 bases between them. Germline-derived CDR1 and CDR2 are LGHNA and YNFKEQ. CDR3: CASSQAGQFSGNTIYF. Here the CDR3 DNA reads TGTGCCAGCAGCCAGGCCGGACAGTTTTCTGGAAACACCATATATTTT.

There are many counts of this clonotype. The gene calls are TRBV10-2 and TRBJ1-5; no firm D call. Trimming removed 0 bases from V and 2 bases from J, with 11 bases in between. Germline assignment: CDR1 WSHSY and CDR2 SAAADI. This CDR3 has 16 amino acids. The CDR3 DNA is TGCGCCAGCAGTGAGTCAACGGGGTTCGGCAATCAGCCCCAGCATTTT. Its protein is CASSESTGFGNQPQHF.

This clonotype has only a few counts. The chain combines TRBV2 with TRBJ1-1, with 9 bases matching TRBD1. The germline gives CDR1 SNHLY, CDR2 FYNNEI. The CDR3 contains 14 residues. J lost 10 bases, V lost 3 bases, and 9 bases had no gene match. DNA for the CDR3: TGTGCCAGCAGTGACGCCGGACAGGGGACGGGAGCTTTCTTT. This encodes CASSDAGQGTGAFF.